The source of this TCR beta chain is a study of T-cell memory formation after mild COVID-19. Overall study context: TCR clusters showed largely donor specificity.

5'RACE primed from the constant segment yielded TCR alpha and TCR beta cDNA libraries bearing sample barcodes and UMIs. TCRdb re-called the 5' RACE reads with MiXCR, one entry per CDR3 protein. The repertoire holds 250,000 to 350,000 distinct CDR3 sequences, with roughly 21% as singletons. This CDR3 has 17 amino acids. J gave up 11 bases and V 5 bases, and 17 bases lay outside the gene matches. In germline, CDR1 is SGHVS, CDR2 FQNEAQ. The sequenced sample consisted of PBMCs or a T cell subset sorted from them (not recorded which). The chain carries TRBV7-8 and TRBJ1-6; 8 nucleotides align to TRBD1. The source is a man aged 18 to 29 who had mild COVID-19 (a few samples of this study predate the infection). Cell type and time point are not known. The CDR3 region has the DNA TGTGCCAGCAGCCCCCAGGCTATGGACAGGGAAAACCCACCCCTCCACTTT. This translates into CASSPQAMDRENPPLHF.